This T cell receptor beta chain is from a study of cytomegalovirus exposure and HLA in healthy donors (dated by TCRdb to about 2017). For the wider study: An earlier analysis of roughly 500 of the donors reported more than 250 Gb of sequence data and 100 million to 140 million unique TCR beta sequences from 150 million to 200 million T cells. An early release that covered about 600 HLA-typed donors contained approximately 300 gigabases of sequencing data and 85 million to 100 million unique TCR sequences. The genetic ancestry cluster associated with self-reported Caucasian donors included around 76% of the 398 genotyped donors. The study was designed to test whether signatures of past pathogen exposure could be identified by cataloging public T cell receptors. The T cell repertoires of 666 subjects were profiled by immunosequencing and related to cytomegalovirus serostatus. Besides the first cohort of 666 subjects, a separate validation cohort made up of 90 to 150 different subjects was used. To predict cytomegalovirus infection status, the study combined high-throughput TCR immunosequencing, statistical association of individual TCRs with disease status, and machine learning. To study patterns of TCR occurrence, a later analysis re-analyzed previously published TCR beta repertoires from 550 to 800 donors and added high-resolution HLA genotyping. The later analysis used no new phenotypic data to find candidate immune exposures, relying instead on TCR beta sequences and their occurrence across donors. An earlier analysis of roughly 600 of the donors used high-throughput TCR beta sequencing to judge whether each TCR beta V gene segment behaved as functional or pseudogenic. Donor age, sex, ethnicity and CMV serostatus were collected together with the repertoire data. Genome-wide SNP genotypes for about 65% of the 666 donors were used in a later genetic analysis, which treated that subset as a discovery cohort. All discovery cohort repertoires had been generated on a single sequencing platform. HLA typing included class I and class II loci at four-digit resolution. Typing coverage varied by locus: about 629-640 donors for A, B, C, DRB1 and DQB1; 500 to 550 for DQA1; more than 600 for DPA1; approximately 450 for DPB1. Four or five DR-DQ haplotypes were handled as single units for association and clustering because linkage in the cohort was strong. Across about 380 genotyped donors of the cohort, an average of approximately 240,000 unique TCR beta nucleotide sequences per donor were sequenced, and 15% to 20% of those sequences were non-productive.

To note about this clone: Which antigen it targets is not known. No much larger clone is present one base from it, and per-base qualities are unavailable.

The cohort comprised fewer than 750 healthy bone marrow donors. At the time of sampling, all cohort members were nominally healthy, though unrecorded immune exposures were likely present. CMV serostatus was recorded as positive for 250 to 300 and negative for about 50% of the 666 cohort members, whereas no CMV serostatus was recorded for the donor in question. Every donor gave a peripheral blood sample, and the peripheral blood mononuclear cells from that sample were used for TCR beta sequencing. The Qiagen DNeasy Blood Extraction Kit was used to extract genomic DNA from the blood cell samples. The paper as a whole reports these results and caveats: Linkage disequilibrium might explain the correlated functional status among segregating V segments, but an unknown experimental factor could not be ruled out. Because counts were too low, some 16 rarely observed V segments, including chromosome 9 orphons, were excluded from the earlier analysis of some 540 of the donors. In this cohort, only TCR beta chains were sequenced, and detectable features were limited by the absence of alpha or paired-chain data. An earlier analysis of some 590 of the donors showed that most TCR beta V segments appeared in productive rearrangements either about 90% or about 30% of the time, which broadly matched IMGT annotations. A later genetic analysis associated a missense DCLRE1C variant with V-gene and J-gene trimming of TCR beta chains, and an independent cohort replicated the association. A later analysis associated about 16,000 TCR beta sequences with specific HLA alleles at a false discovery rate of 0.05. A further reported finding was that TCR beta sequences accurately predicted the HLA-A and HLA-B alleles for most subjects in the first cohort. Because the 87-base-pair reads could not distinguish some IMGT-functional V segments, including TRBV6-2 and TRBV6-3, those segments were excluded. Presence/absence analyses assumed roughly uniform sequencing depth across donors, an assumption that may not hold. Several of the top co-occurrence clusters appeared to be linked to parvovirus B19, influenza, CMV and Epstein-Barr virus, according to a later analysis. When HLA alleles, especially DR and DQ, strongly co-occurred, TCR associations were difficult to assign to individual alleles. In a later analysis, TCR association rates were found to vary across HLA loci, with the most associated TCRs seen for DRB1 alleles and the fewest for HLA-C alleles. The classifier was reported to diagnose cytomegalovirus status with high specificity and sensitivity in both the original cohort and the validation cohort. The only immune exposure information available for the cohort was CMV serostatus. Compared with the approximately 670-donor mean, donors in an Asian-associated ancestry cluster had fewer N-insertions in productive TCRs, according to a later genetic analysis. Because HLA typing was unavailable for some donors at each locus, only the typed subset was used in association tests. In the study, about 150 TCR beta chains were listed as associated with cytomegalovirus. A later analysis found that most CMV-associated TCR beta chains appeared HLA-restricted, with HLA associations seemingly driven largely by CMV exposure. A group of highly shared sequence variants was considered likely to be a technical artifact of the sequencing pipeline. The authors suggested that the approach could potentially be generalized to other disease states and immunological phenotypes. A few of the identified cytomegalovirus-associated TCR beta chains were confirmed in vitro to be specific for cytomegalovirus antigens. Across donors, most TCR sequences were observed very rarely, whereas some public TCRs were present in many individuals. In a later analysis, HLA-associated TCR beta chains were found to be more clonally expanded and to have lower generation probabilities than equally common non-associated chains.

V is reduced by 4 bases and J by 9 bases, leaving a spacing of 16 bases between them. The CDR3 covers 13 residues, taking in both the cysteine and the phenylalanine. Only the CDR3 portion is preserved as DNA: 39 bases, with reading frame beginning at the first base. The germline V gene specifies SGHRS as CDR1 and YFSETQ as CDR2. Receptor amplification or capture employed the immunoSEQ multiplex PCR assay. The multiplex PCR relied on a mix of 60 forward primers for TCR Vbeta segments and 13 reverse primers for TCR Jbeta segments. Amplification of the CDR3 region of rearranged TCR beta genes was performed with a multiplex PCR assay on genomic DNA. The Illumina HiSeq System was used to sequence the amplified TCR beta libraries as 87-base-pair reads. Per the authors' processing: In a later analysis, about 80 million unique TCR beta chains were counted across the roughly 670 repertoires, and approximately 11 million of these chains were shared by at least two donors. A nearest-neighbor algorithm error-corrected the raw reads and collapsed the reads into unique sequences, merging closely related sequences to remove PCR and sequencing errors. V, D and J gene segments were assigned by aligning CDR3 sequences to IMGT reference sequences. For a sequence to be retained, a match of at least six nucleotides was required to both a V gene segment and a J gene segment. A rearrangement counted as productive if the CDR3 had no stop codons and remained in frame with V and J, and every other rearrangement counted as non-productive. CDR3 was defined by IMGT convention, running from the second conserved V-encoded cysteine to the conserved J-encoded phenylalanine. In an earlier analysis of roughly 580 of the donors, sequences lacking an unambiguous match to a single V gene segment were excluded. An earlier analysis of 587 of the donors classified V segments as functional when productive rearrangements were above 56.7% and as segregating when the standard deviation between donors was above 5%. A statistical classification framework was built for diagnosing cytomegalovirus status from the catalog of TCR beta chain sequences. In a later analysis, TCR nucleotide sequences were compared against IMGT/GENE-DB human TR gene sequences so that V and J genes could be assigned. Using the TCRdist pipeline, a later analysis assigned CDR3 sequences along with most-parsimonious VDJ recombination scenarios. In a later analysis, every TCR beta chain was defined by the combination of its CDR3 amino acid sequence and its V-gene family, and reads without a unique V-gene family were dropped. In a later analysis, around 600 highly shared, low-generation-probability nucleotide sequences were removed to address suspected cross-contamination and a sequencing artifact. For each public chain, a later analysis derived a clonal expansion index from normalized ranks of inferred template counts within each repertoire. Generation probabilities in a later analysis came from a VDJ recombination model fitted to out-of-frame rearrangements, and those results were checked against IGoR. In a later analysis, hypergeometric tests were used to score TCR-TCR, TCR-HLA and TCR-CMV co-occurrence, with a repertoire-size bias correction applied to TCR pairs. In a later analysis, false discovery rates were estimated by permuting HLA or CMV assignments 20 times. In a later analysis, co-occurring TCRs were grouped using DBSCAN, and TCRdist sequence similarity was added for clustering within HLA-allele-positive subsets. Repertoires with fewer than 30,000 or more than 120,000 public chains were left out of co-occurrence clustering, as were about five repertoires with anomalous nucleotide sharing. Drawn from immuneACCESS, this table holds only the in-frame rearrangements with V and J called that TCRdb kept. Clones are partly lost; checked studies trace under half to an unresolved V gene and leave the rest unexplained. The V and J calls and clone size were taken over from that table, and D and trimming were inferred from the DNA. The sample table records tens of thousands of clones; about 81% of these occur just once. Together, the top ten hold 6% to 7.5% of the sample.

The receptor was isolated from a human donor in good health. Rearrangement joined TRBV5-1 to TRBJ1-1; the D gene identity is not certain. Source material: PBMCs. The CDR3: CASSTGRELKAFF. DNA sequence: TGCGCCAGCAGCACTGGTCGCGAGTTGAAAGCTTTCTTT.